The rows below give T cell receptor beta chains drawn from one sample of a study of CD8 T cells in Susac syndrome. TCRdb analysed the immunoSEQ multiplex PCR reads with MiXCR anew, one entry per CDR3 protein. The top ten clones hold roughly 0.15% of a sample with some 150,000 distinct CDR3 sequences, about 95% of them seen once. What was sequenced was CD8+ T cells from PBMCs. These receptor sequences come from a human donor with multiple sclerosis. Both conserved end residues are part of each CDR3. The D gene is left open where the match is weak. A clone size is listed for some rows: how often the clone was seen (once, few, many), or a class if it is expanded.

abundance: NA
d_gene: NA
v_gene: TRBV6-5
CDR3aa: CASSYRRGNQPQHF

abundance: NA
d_gene: NA
v_gene: TRBV12-3/TRBV12-4
CDR3aa: CASSFNSMDWKLFF

abundance: NA
d_gene: TRBD2
v_gene: TRBV6-1
CDR3aa: CASSPANGGGVYEQYF

abundance: NA
d_gene: NA
v_gene: TRBV7-6
CDR3aa: CASSGIYGYTF

abundance: NA
d_gene: TRBD1
v_gene: TRBV20-1
CDR3aa: CSATGQVLYEQYF

abundance: NA
d_gene: TRBD1
v_gene: TRBV27
CDR3aa: CASTNRGLGETQYF

abundance: NA
d_gene: NA
v_gene: TRBV27
CDR3aa: CASSSLGDEAFF

abundance: NA
d_gene: NA
v_gene: TRBV7-9
CDR3aa: CASSSTYAVQPQHF

abundance: few
d_gene: NA
v_gene: TRBV5-1
CDR3aa: CASSLETDTQYF

abundance: NA
d_gene: TRBD1
v_gene: TRBV5-4
CDR3aa: CASIDRGNTEAFF

abundance: NA
d_gene: NA
v_gene: TRBV9
CDR3aa: CASSSGGLTDTQYF

abundance: NA
d_gene: NA
v_gene: TRBV15
CDR3aa: CATSSNRVNTIYF

abundance: NA
d_gene: NA
v_gene: TRBV6-1
CDR3aa: CASSAWTYSGANVLTF

abundance: once
d_gene: TRBD1
v_gene: TRBV6-1
CDR3aa: CASLQGYFGSTEAFF

abundance: NA
d_gene: NA
v_gene: TRBV18
CDR3aa: CASSAGAHSYEQYF

abundance: NA
d_gene: NA
v_gene: TRBV29-1
CDR3aa: CSVEERGHGGTQYF

abundance: NA
d_gene: NA
v_gene: TRBV6-2/TRBV6-3
CDR3aa: CASTRYSNQPQHF

abundance: once
d_gene: TRBD1
v_gene: TRBV12-3/TRBV12-4
CDR3aa: CASSFSHSGQDSPLHF

abundance: once
d_gene: NA
v_gene: TRBV5-1
CDR3aa: CASSLGRRLGSTDTQYF

abundance: NA
d_gene: NA
v_gene: TRBV21-1
CDR3aa: CARNRGNQETQYF

abundance: NA
d_gene: NA
v_gene: TRBV14
CDR3aa: CASSQHNSDQYF

abundance: NA
d_gene: NA
v_gene: TRBV28
CDR3aa: CASSLGGVPYEQYF

abundance: NA
d_gene: TRBD1
v_gene: TRBV9
CDR3aa: CASSGLTGGRSYNEQFF

abundance: NA
d_gene: TRBD1
v_gene: TRBV29-1
CDR3aa: CSVKGTGDEKLFF

abundance: NA
d_gene: NA
v_gene: TRBV12-5
CDR3aa: CASGLVLGGPRGQFF

abundance: NA
d_gene: TRBD2
v_gene: TRBV9
CDR3aa: CASSVDAGESMTQYF

abundance: NA
d_gene: TRBD1
v_gene: TRBV13
CDR3aa: CASSAKRGRSGTDTDTQYF

abundance: NA
d_gene: NA
v_gene: TRBV29-1
CDR3aa: CSGTSEENTGELFF